Included here is one TCR beta chain sequence, with context. The target antigen is unknown. The CDR3 loop spans 14 amino acids. The junction had 7 bases not matched to a gene; V was cut back by 7 bases and J by 5 bases. The data were taken from a study of T-cell memory formation after mild COVID-19. TCRdb re-called the 5' RACE reads through MiXCR, storing one row per CDR3 protein. Of 360,000 or so distinct CDR3 sequences in the sample, around 30% are singletons; the top ten hold approximately 13%. Study findings and constraints: CD4/CD8 balance held among clones contracting day 15 to 85, and later expanders leaned CD4+. Of the contracting clones, CD4+ ones lay mainly in CM and EM, and CD8+ ones in EMRA. Within pre-infection memory, some responding clones were found, suggesting cross-reactive memory joined.

This chain joins TRBV12-3 or TRBV12-4 and TRBJ2-1; 8 bases are shared with TRBD1. The receptor was derived from an adult woman who had mild COVID-19 (a few samples of this study predate the infection). Cell type and time point are not known. Specimen: PBMCs or a T cell subset sorted from them (not recorded which). The CDR3 spells CASTNRGIDNEQFF. In nucleotides, the CDR3 is TGTGCCAGCACTAACAGGGGGATTGACAATGAGCAGTTCTTC.